The T cell receptor beta chain under discussion was sequenced for a study of T cell responses to AZD1222 COVID-19 vaccine. Findings of the study overall: Females outnumbered males among donors, who were mostly white British; clonal diversity was possibly underestimated. Only after the peak T cell response were repertoires sampled. An increase in Spike-specific TCR breadth and depth was observed after two AZD1222 doses.

Clones were sequenced by immunoSEQ multiplex PCR, and TCRdb holds only the in-frame ones, with some missing. Here the sample spans about 150,000 clones, 80% to 95% being singletons. With respect to this clone: What it binds is unknown.

V lost 0 bases, J lost 7 bases, and 16 bases lay in between. CDR3 length: 16 amino acids. CDR1 and CDR2 (germline): SGHRS, YFSETQ. V and J are TRBV5-1 and TRBJ1-4; D gene unclear. This TCR derives from an adult in good health. The specimen was peripheral blood, collected on day 0 of AZD1222 vaccination. The CDR3 DNA sequence: TGCGCCAGCAGCTTGGTCCCCCAAGGAGCCGGTGAAAAACTGTTTTTT. Translating it yields CASSLVPQGAGEKLFF.